One sample yielded the 17 T cell receptor beta chains listed below, sequenced in a study of T cell responses to AZD1222 COVID-19 vaccine. The repertoire was sequenced with immunoSEQ multiplex PCR; TCRdb's copy has only in-frame clones and lacks some. Of approximately 180,000 clones listed, over 85% are singletons. The sequenced sample was peripheral blood, obtained on day 0 of AZD1222 vaccination. The receptors come from an adult in good health.

This chain links TRBV18 with TRBJ1-5, with a possible D match to TRBD1 (5 bases). The CDR3 runs to 14 residues. Per the germline V gene, CDR1 is KGHSH and CDR2 is LQKENI. Trimming took 6 bases from V and 4 from J, leaving 13 bases between them. For the CDR3, the DNA is TGTGCCAGCTCGAATGGACACCCTAATCAGCCCCAGCATTTT. This translates into CASSNGHPNQPQHF.

V and J are TRBV30 and TRBJ1-1; 7 bases match TRBD1. V trimming: 0 bases; J trimming: 4 bases; junction bases outside the gene matches: 5. The CDR3 length is 14 residues. Germline V gene data show CDR1 as GTSNPN and CDR2 as SVGIG (reference sequence). The CDR3 region has the DNA TGTGCCTGGAGTGTACAGGGGTTGGGCACTGAAGCTTTCTTT. Residues: CAWSVQGLGTEAFF.

Here the CDR3 reads CASSPEGGGGSYEQYF. For the CDR3, the DNA is TGTGCCAGCAGCCCGGAGGGGGGAGGGGGCTCCTACGAGCAGTACTTC. V gene TRBV5-8 combines with J gene TRBJ2-7, with a possible D match to TRBD2 (7 bases). CDR1 is SGHTS, CDR2 YDEGEE, per germline. V lost 4 bases, J lost 0 bases, and 17 bases lay in between. This CDR3 comprises 16 residues.

The CDR3 is CASTLGGDLFF. CDR3 nucleotide sequence: TGTGCCAGCACCCTAGGGGGGGATCTGTTTTTT. The chain uses TRBV28 and TRBJ1-4, with D maybe TRBD1 (6 bases). Germline-derived CDR1 and CDR2 are MDHEN and SYDVKM. This CDR3 is built from 11 residues. V dropped 7 bases and J dropped 14 bases, with 14 bases sitting between them.

This rearrangement joins TRBV20-1 to TRBJ1-2; D remains unclear. This CDR3 contains 11 residues. V gave up 4 bases and J gave up 5 bases, with 8 bases separating them. From germline, CDR1 is DFQATT and CDR2 SNEGSKA (reference sequence). CDR3 amino acids: CSAKTGYGYTF. The CDR3 DNA sequence: TGCAGTGCTAAGACGGGGTATGGCTACACCTTC.

This clone occurred a few times. The rearrangement links TRBV6-5 to TRBJ2-1; 10 bases align to TRBD2. The CDR3 spans 11 residues. Unmatched junction bases numbered 3, after V lost 5 bases and J lost 14 bases. The germline CDR1 and CDR2 sequences are MNHEY and SVGAGI. CDR3 sequence reads: CASSPGTSEFF. CDR3 DNA sequence: TGTGCCAGCAGTCCCGGGACTAGCGAGTTCTTC.

The chain employs TRBV6-5 and TRBJ1-4; 12 bases fit TRBD1. The CDR3 loop spans 14 amino acids. The V gene's germline CDR1 is MNHEY and CDR2 SVGAGI. The junction had 4 bases not matched to a gene; V was cut back by 6 bases and J by 8 bases. The CDR3 DNA follows: TGTGCCAGCAGGACCGGGACAGGGGGCGAAAAACTGTTTTTT. It encodes CASRTGTGGEKLFF.

The chain links TRBV10-2 to TRBJ2-3, with D possibly being TRBD2 (6 bases). The germline gives CDR1 WSHSY, CDR2 SAAADI. This CDR3 comprises 15 residues. V gave up 4 bases and J gave up 4 bases, with 15 bases separating them. CDR3 residues: CASSVQVWGADTQYF. The CDR3 coding sequence is TGCGCCAGCAGTGTGCAGGTTTGGGGGGCAGATACGCAGTATTTT.

The chain employs TRBV29-1 and TRBJ1-1; no reliable D call. CDR1 is SQVTM and CDR2 is ANQGSEA in the germline V gene. CDR3 size: 13 residues. The V gene lost 4 bases and the J gene lost 5 bases, with 14 bases spanning the gap. The CDR3 region has the DNA TGCAGCGTTGCAATGGGCTTTGGGACTGAAGCTTTCTTT. Protein sequence: CSVAMGFGTEAFF. The full variable domain, rest sourced from reference TRBV29-1 and TRBJ1-1, is SAVISQKPSRDICQRGTSLTIQCQVDSQVTMMFWYRQQPGQSLTLIATANQGSEATYESGFVIDKFPISRPNLTFSTLTVSNMSPEDSSIYLCSVAMGFGTEAFFGQGTRLTVV.

V usage is TRBV5-1 and J usage is TRBJ1-1; D is possibly TRBD1 (6 bases). V was cut by 0 bases and J by 10 bases, with 19 bases left in between. CDR3 length: 15 amino acids. Looked up from germline, CDR1 is SGHRS and CDR2 is YFSETQ. The CDR3 spells CASSLEGTQVDGAFF. CDR3 DNA: TGCGCCAGCAGCTTGGAAGGGACACAGGTCGATGGAGCTTTCTTT.

The chain links TRBV30 to TRBJ1-1; no definite D call. CDR3 size: 14 residues. Germline V CDR1 and CDR2: GTSNPN, SVGIG (reference sequence). Trimming stripped 2 bases from V and 5 bases from J, with 15 bases between. CDR3 bases: TGTGCCTGGAGTCGCAACCTCCCGGGGACTGAAGCTTTCTTT. Translated: CAWSRNLPGTEAFF.

The J gene is TRBJ2-3, the V gene TRBV10-3, with D possibly matching TRBD1 (5 bases). V was clipped by 9 bases and J by 2 bases, with 12 bases between them. Germline values: CDR1 ENHRY, CDR2 SYGVKD. This CDR3 spans 13 amino acids. In DNA form, the CDR3 reads TGTGCCATTCTCCGACAGAACACAGATACGCAGTATTTT. This sequence encodes CAILRQNTDTQYF.

The V gene is TRBV6-5, the J gene TRBJ1-1, with a possible D match to TRBD1 (5 bases). Germline V gives CDR1 MNHEY, CDR2 SVGAGI. Trimming cost V 8 bases and J 0 bases, with 13 bases left between them. The CDR3 length is 14 residues. The CDR3 DNA reads TGTGCCAGCGGCCCGAGACAGCTGAACACTGAAGCTTTCTTT. Amino acid sequence: CASGPRQLNTEAFF.

The CDR3 nucleotides read TGCGCCAGCAGCCAAGTGTGGGGCGGGACAGGATATTCTAATGAAAAACTGTTTTTT. Its protein is CASSQVWGGTGYSNEKLFF. The V and J genes are TRBV4-1 and TRBJ1-4; 8 bases line up with TRBD1. Germline loops: CDR1 MGHRA, CDR2 YSYEKL. This CDR3 contains 19 residues. Trimming cost V 1 base and J 3 bases; bases outside gene matches: 13.

This clone was recorded only once. The gene calls are TRBV2 and TRBJ1-4; weak D call: TRBD1 (6 bases). V lost 5 bases to trimming and J lost 2 bases, with 9 bases between them. This CDR3 has 14 residues. The germline V gene encodes CDR1 SNHLY and CDR2 FYNNEI. The CDR3 DNA follows: TGTGCCAGCAGTAACCAGGGGACTAATGAAAAACTGTTTTTT. Protein product: CASSNQGTNEKLFF.

The chain combines TRBV12-5 with TRBJ1-2; D not certain. This CDR3 contains 12 residues. Trimming took 6 bases from V and 4 from J, leaving 9 bases between them. The germline V gene encodes CDR1 LGHNT and CDR2 FRNRAP. The CDR3 sequence is CASGQEVYGYTF. Written as DNA, the CDR3 is TGTGCTAGTGGCCAGGAGGTCTATGGCTACACCTTC.

This clone was seen repeatedly, ten times or more. The gene calls are TRBV19 and TRBJ1-2; D unresolved. The CDR3 has 12 residues. Trimming took 5 bases from V and 4 from J, leaving 8 bases between them. CDR1 and CDR2 from the germline V gene are LNHDA and SQIVND (reference sequence). The CDR3 loop is CASSLIGYGYTF. The CDR3 DNA follows: TGTGCCAGTAGTCTCATTGGCTATGGCTACACCTTC. The variable domain in full, completed from reference TRBV19 and TRBJ1-2, reads DGGITQSPKYLFRKEGQNVTLSCEQNLNHDAMYWYRQDPGQGLRLIYYSQIVNDFQKGDIAEGYSVSREKKESFPLTVTSAQKNPTAFYLCASSLIGYGYTFGSGTRLTVV.